This entry concerns a single T cell receptor beta chain. How the authors handled the data: Amplification of reference gene primers provided the estimated nucleated cell counts. Libraries were prepared by immunoSEQ multiplex PCR; TCRdb keeps only in-frame clonotypes and omits some of them. That table furnishes V, J and clone size, whereas the DNA furnished D and trimming. The table has a few hundred thousand clones, around nine tenths seen once. Trimming removed 0 bases at V and 4 bases at J, with 11 bases between. Germline CDR1 reads SEHNR; CDR2 reads FQNEAQ (reference sequence). CDR3 length equals 15 residues. The data were taken from a study of blood T cell repertoires in COVID-19. As for the study in general: Samples came from the United States, Italy and Spain, spanning acute and convalescent COVID-19. PBMCs, B-cell-depleted T cells, or T cells were the source of the cDNA or gDNA that made up the material.

Sequenced sample: peripheral blood. V and J are TRBV7-9 and TRBJ2-3; D not resolved. This receptor was taken from a man between 35 and 55 years old who had recovered from COVID-19. In DNA, the CDR3 is TGTGCCAGCAGCTTAGCCGGCGGTTTCGCAGATACGCAGTATTTT. Translation gives CASSLAGGFADTQYF.